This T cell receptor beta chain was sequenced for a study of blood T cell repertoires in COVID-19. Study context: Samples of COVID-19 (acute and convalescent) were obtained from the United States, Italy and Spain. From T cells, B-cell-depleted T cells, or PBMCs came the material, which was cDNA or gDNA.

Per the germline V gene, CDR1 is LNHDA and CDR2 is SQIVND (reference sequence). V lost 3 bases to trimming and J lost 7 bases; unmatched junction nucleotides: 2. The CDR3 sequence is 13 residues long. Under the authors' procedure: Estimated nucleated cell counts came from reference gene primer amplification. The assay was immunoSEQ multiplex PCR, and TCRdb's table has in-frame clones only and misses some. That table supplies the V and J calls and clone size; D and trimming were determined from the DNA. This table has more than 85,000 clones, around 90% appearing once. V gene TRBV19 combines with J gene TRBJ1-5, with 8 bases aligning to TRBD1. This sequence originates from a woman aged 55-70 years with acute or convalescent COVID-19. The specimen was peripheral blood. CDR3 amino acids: CASSMDREQPQHF. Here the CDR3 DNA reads TGTGCCAGTAGTATGGACAGGGAACAGCCCCAGCATTTT.